This T cell receptor (beta chain) stems from a study of T cells in lung cancer brain metastases. Germline trimming cut 3 bases from V and 7 bases from J; bases unmatched to any gene: 9. Germline V gives CDR1 SGHNT, CDR2 YENEEA. The CDR3 has 16 residues. Assay: immunoSEQ multiplex PCR; the TCRdb copy retains only in-frame clones and omits some. The table has approximately 3,500 clones, about nine tenths seen once. This receptor was identified in a man aged 70-80 years with non-small cell lung cancer. The chain carries TRBV11-3 and TRBJ2-2; 9 nucleotides agree with TRBD2. Sequencing was carried out using tumor tissue from the primary lung tumor. CDR3: CASSFLAGTQVGELFF. The CDR3 bases are TGTGCCAGCAGCTTCCTAGCGGGGACTCAGGTCGGGGAGCTGTTTTTT.